A selection of T cell receptor beta chains follows, all from one sample in a study of cytomegalovirus exposure and HLA in healthy donors. TCRdb's table, derived via immunoSEQ multiplex PCR, lists solely in-frame clones and lacks some. The table shows around 90,000 clones, with about 81% occurring only once. The sample was PBMCs. These receptors all come from a middle-aged woman in good health and CMV-seronegative. CDR3s include the opening cysteine and the closing phenylalanine or tryptophan. D genes are given only for firm matches. Not every row has a clone size; where given, it reads once, few, many or a size class.

NA	15	TRBV2	TRBJ2-5	TRBD2	TGTGCCAGCAGTGAGCAGACTAGCGGGGTGAAGACCCAGTACTTC	CASSEQTSGVKTQYF
NA	13	TRBV7-9	TRBJ1-2	TRBD1	TGTGCCAGCAGCTTAGGCAGGGGGTGCGGCTACACCTTC	CASSLGRGCGYTF
NA	14	TRBV10-3	TRBJ1-1	NA	TGTGCCATCAGGGACGGGAGGGATAACACTGAAGCTTTCTTT	CAIRDGRDNTEAFF
NA	15	TRBV7-8	TRBJ2-5	TRBD2	TGTGCCAGCAGCTTAACTAGCGGAAACCAAGAGACCCAGTACTTC	CASSLTSGNQETQYF
few	14	TRBV28	TRBJ1-1	NA	TGTGCCAGCAGTTTAATTACGGTAAACACTGAAGCTTTCTTT	CASSLITVNTEAFF
NA	15	TRBV6-4	TRBJ2-3	TRBD2	TGTGCCAGCAGTAGGGCGGGGGTGAGCACAGATACGCAGTATTTT	CASSRAGVSTDTQYF
NA	13	TRBV10-1	TRBJ1-1	NA	TGCGCCAGCAGTGAGTCAGGGGCCACTGAAGCTTTCTTT	CASSESGATEAFF
NA	14	TRBV7-2	TRBJ2-1	TRBD1	TGTGCCAGCAGCTTACCGGGACAGTACAATGAGCAGTTCTTC	CASSLPGQYNEQFF
NA	18	TRBV27	TRBJ1-1	TRBD1	TGTGCCAGCAGTTCCCCTCACCCAGGGGGTCTTTTGTACACTGAAGCTTTCTTT	CASSSPHPGGLLYTEAFF
NA	14	TRBV6-5	TRBJ1-2	TRBD1	TGTGCCAGCAGTCGACAGGGCCCGACCGATGGCTACACCTTC	CASSRQGPTDGYTF
NA	15	TRBV4-2	TRBJ2-6	NA	TGTGCCAGCAGCCCATTACAGCCTGGGGCCAACGTCCTGACTTTC	CASSPLQPGANVLTF
NA	15	TRBV28	TRBJ1-2	NA	TGTGCCAGCAGTTTAGGGGCAAGGAAGGGCAGGGGCTACACCTTC	CASSLGARKGRGYTF
NA	15	TRBV5-1	TRBJ1-2	NA	TGCGCCAGCAGCTTGCAAAGGGGAAGTTACTATGGCTACACCTTC	CASSLQRGSYYGYTF
NA	17	TRBV19	TRBJ2-6	TRBD1	TGTGCCTCCATACCGGGACAGGGTTTCTCTGGGGCCAACGTCCTGACTTTC	CASIPGQGFSGANVLTF
once	18	TRBV9	TRBJ2-1	TRBD2	TGTGCCAGCAGCGATAACTCAGGAGCGGGAGGGGTAGGCGATGAGCAGTTCTTC	CASSDNSGAGGVGDEQFF
NA	17	TRBV27	TRBJ2-1	TRBD2	TGTGCCAGCAGTTTCGAGAGGACTAGCGGAATCTACAATGAGCAGTTCTTC	CASSFERTSGIYNEQFF
few	15	TRBV7-6	TRBJ2-7	TRBD2	TGTGCCAGCAGCCTGACTAGCGGGTGGAGGTACGAGCAGTACTTC	CASSLTSGWRYEQYF
once	17	TRBV19	TRBJ2-5	TRBD1	TGTGCCAGTAGTATCGACAGGGGGCAGGCCAGCCGAGAGACCCAGTACTTC	CASSIDRGQASRETQYF
once	14	TRBV7-3	TRBJ2-7	TRBD1	TGTGCCAGCAGCAGGGACAGGGGTTCCTACGAGCAGTACTTC	CASSRDRGSYEQYF
NA	13	TRBV2	TRBJ1-2	TRBD1	TGTGCCAGCAGTGTCACAGGGGAAAGTGGCTACACCTTC	CASSVTGESGYTF
NA	15	TRBV5-1	TRBJ2-5	NA	TGCGCCAGCAGCTTGGTCGGGGGGCGCGCTGAGACCCAGTACTTC	CASSLVGGRAETQYF
NA	15	TRBV11-2	TRBJ2-3	TRBD1	TGTGCCACCGAACCCGGGACAGCTAGCACAGATACGCAGTATTTT	CATEPGTASTDTQYF
NA	14	TRBV7-8	TRBJ1-4	TRBD1	TGTGCCAGCAGCTTCACCGGGACAGCGGAAAAACTGTTTTTT	CASSFTGTAEKLFF
once	16	TRBV5-1	TRBJ2-5	TRBD2	TGCGCCAGCAGCCGAGCGGGAGGACCCCCTCAAGAGACCCAGTACTTC	CASSRAGGPPQETQYF
NA	16	TRBV5-6	TRBJ2-4	TRBD1	TGTGCCAGCAGCAGCCGACAGGGGGCTACGTGGGACATTCAGTACTTC	CASSSRQGATWDIQYF
few	13	TRBV5-6	TRBJ2-7	NA	TGTGCCAGCAGCTCGACAGTACCCTACGAGCAGTACTTC	CASSSTVPYEQYF
many	13	TRBV5-1	TRBJ1-1	NA	TGCGCCAGCAGCTTGGAGAGTAGCCCTGAAGCTTTCTTT	CASSLESSPEAFF
NA	13	TRBV7-3	TRBJ2-1	NA	TGTGCCAGCAGCAGGGACTTTTACAATGAGCAGTTCTTC	CASSRDFYNEQFF
few	14	TRBV28	TRBJ1-4	NA	TGTGCCAGCAGTTTGGGGGGAACTAATGAAAAACTGTTTTTT	CASSLGGTNEKLFF
NA	14	TRBV6-1	TRBJ2-2	NA	TGTGCCAGCATAAGGACAGCGAACACCGGGGAGCTGTTTTTT	CASIRTANTGELFF
NA	15	TRBV5-4	TRBJ2-5	TRBD2	TGTGCCAGCAGCTTAACGGGAGGGGGCCAAGAGACCCAGTACTTC	CASSLTGGGQETQYF
NA	16	TRBV7-2	TRBJ1-6	NA	TGTGCCAGCAGCTCAGAGAGGCCAACTCCAAATTCACCCCTCCACTTT	CASSSERPTPNSPLHF
NA	16	TRBV6-5	TRBJ1-5	NA	TGTGCCAGCAGTTCCTCTTCTGGGGGGAGCAATCAGCCCCAGCATTTT	CASSSSSGGSNQPQHF
NA	15	TRBV19	TRBJ2-3	TRBD2	TGTGCCAGTAGTCAGGGACTAGCAGAGAAGGGGACGCAGTATTTT	CASSQGLAEKGTQYF
NA	15	TRBV7-9	TRBJ1-3	NA	TGTGCCAGCAGCCCGACCGCGGGGTCGGGAAACACCATATATTTT	CASSPTAGSGNTIYF
once	15	TRBV28	TRBJ1-3	NA	TGTGCCAGCAGGCTTAACAGGGTCTCTGGAAACACCATATATTTT	CASRLNRVSGNTIYF
NA	15	TRBV7-6	TRBJ2-5	NA	TGTGCCAGCAGCTTAGGTCGGGGAGGAGGGGAGACCCAGTACTTC	CASSLGRGGGETQYF
NA	14	TRBV14	TRBJ1-2	TRBD1	TGTGCCAGCAGCCAAGAGGACAGGGTTGGGGGCTACACCTTC	CASSQEDRVGGYTF
NA	10	TRBV20-1	TRBJ2-1	NA	TGCAGTGCTGGAAACTGCGGGCAGTTCTTC	CSAGNCGQFF
NA	14	TRBV5-1	TRBJ2-5	NA	TGCGCCAGCAGCCCCCCAGGGGCCCCAGAGACCCAGTACTTC	CASSPPGAPETQYF
NA	13	TRBV5-4	TRBJ2-7	NA	TGTGCCAGCAGCTTGGCAGGGACATACGAGCAGTACTTC	CASSLAGTYEQYF
once	15	TRBV19	TRBJ2-5	NA	TGTGCCAGTAGTCCATATTCATCCAGCGATTTGACCCAGTACTTC	CASSPYSSSDLTQYF
NA	19	TRBV5-1	TRBJ2-1	TRBD2	TGCGCCAGCAGCTTAGGGATAGCGGGGACAAGTACTACCTACAATGAGCAGTTCTTC	CASSLGIAGTSTTYNEQFF
NA	13	TRBV28	TRBJ1-2	NA	TGTGCCAGCAGTTTTTGGAGGCTTGGGGGCTACACCTTC	CASSFWRLGGYTF
NA	15	TRBV5-1	TRBJ2-1	TRBD2	TGCGCCAGCAGCCGGGAGGAGGTAACCTACAATGAGCAGTTCTTC	CASSREEVTYNEQFF
NA	16	TRBV7-2	TRBJ1-3	TRBD1	TGTGCCAGCAGCGCGACAGGGGTTAGAGCTGGAAACACCATATATTTT	CASSATGVRAGNTIYF
NA	15	TRBV28	TRBJ1-5	NA	TGTGCCAGCAGTCCCGTGCGGGTCAGCAATCAGCCCCAGCATTTT	CASSPVRVSNQPQHF
once	14	TRBV29-1	TRBJ2-7	NA	TGCAGCGTTGACGTTGGAGGGGCCAACTACGAGCAGTACTTC	CSVDVGGANYEQYF
NA	15	TRBV19	TRBJ2-2	NA	TGTGCCAGTAGTATAGGGGGGCGCGTCACCGGGGAGCTGTTTTTT	CASSIGGRVTGELFF
NA	17	TRBV28	TRBJ2-5	NA	TGTGCCAGCAGTTTATCGGCCCAGTTGGTGCAGGAAGAGACCCAGTACTTC	CASSLSAQLVQEETQYF
NA	15	TRBV28	TRBJ2-4	NA	TGTGCCAGCAGTTCAGACAGGATAGCCAAAAACATTCAGTACTTC	CASSSDRIAKNIQYF
NA	13	TRBV7-2	TRBJ2-5	TRBD1	TGTGCCAGCAGCGCGACAGGGGGAGAGACCCAGTACTTC	CASSATGGETQYF